This T cell receptor (beta chain) appears in the sequencing data of a study of blood T cell repertoires in COVID-19. Study-level information: From the United States, Italy and Spain came samples of acute and convalescent COVID-19.

Generated by immunoSEQ multiplex PCR, the TCRdb table keeps only in-frame clones and is missing some. The sample yields about 200,000 clones, 70% to 80% seen once. Germline-derived CDR1 and CDR2 are LGHDT and YNNKEL (reference sequence). V dropped 4 bases and J dropped 5; count of bases not matched to a gene: 8. This CDR3 comprises 17 residues. The chain is built from TRBV3-1 (or the pseudogene TRBV3-2) and TRBJ2-1, with 13 bases aligning to TRBD2. This clonotype was obtained from a man aged 45-65 years who had recovered from COVID-19. Sample: peripheral blood. CDR3 DNA: TGTGCCAGCAGCCCCCCCTGGGGGACTAGCGGGAACAATGAGCAGTTCTTC. It yields the protein CASSPPWGTSGNNEQFF.